Here is one T cell receptor (beta chain) with its context. Its antigen is as yet unknown. The conserved phenylalanine or tryptophan is not found at the CDR3 terminus, so this likely reflects a read error. Naive CD4+ cells had CD25+ Tregs removed. Findings and caveats of the study: Tumor Treg TCRs overlapped most with tumor naive CD4+ cells.

V lost 5 bases and J 7 bases, leaving 15 bases between the germline ends. The CDR3 consists of 14 residues. CDR1 is SEHNR, CDR2 FQNEAQ, per germline (reference sequence). Full-length variable regions came from constant-region reverse primers plus semi-nested Nested Universal Primer A PCR. MiXCR was run by TCRdb on the 5' RACE reads, yielding one entry per CDR3 protein. The data show tens of thousands of distinct CDR3 sequences, with roughly a quarter seen just once and 2.5% to 4% held by the top ten. The TCR was taken from a female donor with breast cancer. The chain links TRBV7-9 to TRBJ1-5, with D perhaps TRBD1 (5 bases). What was sequenced was tumor-infiltrating naive CD4+ T cells sorted from the breast tumor. Subset given: naive CD4+ T cells, CD4+CD45RA+CD25-. CDR3 coding DNA: TGTGCCAGCAGCCAGGGCAGGGAGGAGCAGCCCCAGCATTAT. Residues: CASSQGREEQPQHY.